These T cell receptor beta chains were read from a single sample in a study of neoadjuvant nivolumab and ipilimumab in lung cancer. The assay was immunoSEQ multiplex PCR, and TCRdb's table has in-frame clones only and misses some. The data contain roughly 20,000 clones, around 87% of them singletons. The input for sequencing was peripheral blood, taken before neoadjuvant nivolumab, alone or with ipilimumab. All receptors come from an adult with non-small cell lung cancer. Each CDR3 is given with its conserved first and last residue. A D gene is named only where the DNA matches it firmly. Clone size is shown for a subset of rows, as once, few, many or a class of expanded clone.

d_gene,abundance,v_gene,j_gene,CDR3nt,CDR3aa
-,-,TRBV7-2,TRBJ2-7,TGTGCCAGCAAGGGCGGGACCCTTCGCGAGCAGTACTTC,CASKGGTLREQYF
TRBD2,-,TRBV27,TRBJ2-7,TGTGCCAGCAGATACGGGACTAGCGGGTATTACGAGCAGTACTTC,CASRYGTSGYYEQYF
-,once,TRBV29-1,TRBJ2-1,TGCAGCGGCGAGACCCCGTACAATGAGCAGTTCTTC,CSGETPYNEQFF
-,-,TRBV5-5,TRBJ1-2,TGTGCCAGCAGCTTGCAGGGGCTCGTCTATGGCTACACCTTC,CASSLQGLVYGYTF
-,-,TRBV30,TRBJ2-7,TGTGCCTGGAGTGAGAACATGGTGCAGTACTTC,CAWSENMVQYF
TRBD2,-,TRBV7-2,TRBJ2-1,TGTGCCAGCAGGGCTAGCGGGGTCACTGAGCAGTTCTTC,CASRASGVTEQFF
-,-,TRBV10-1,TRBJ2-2,TGCGCCAAGGAGGCCGGGGAGCTGTTTTTT,CAKEAGELFF
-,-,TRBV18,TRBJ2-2,TGTGCCAGCTCACCACCTACCGGGGAGCTGTTTTTT,CASSPPTGELFF
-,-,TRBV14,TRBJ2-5,TGTGCCAGCAGCCAAGACCAGCGGCTTAGAGAGACCCAGTACTTC,CASSQDQRLRETQYF
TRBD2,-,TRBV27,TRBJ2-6,TGTGCCAGCAGTTCACTAAGCGGGACTGGGGCCAACGTCCTGACTTTC,CASSSLSGTGANVLTF
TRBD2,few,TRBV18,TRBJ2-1,TGTGCCAGCTCACCCGGGACTAGCGGGAGTTTAGTGTTCTTC,CASSPGTSGSLVFF
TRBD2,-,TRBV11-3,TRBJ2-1,TGTGCCCCCGAAGGCGGGAGGGCTCGTAACAATGAGCAGTTCTTC,CAPEGGRARNNEQFF
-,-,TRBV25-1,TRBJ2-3,TGTGCCAGCAGTGAATGGGGTGGCGGAACTGCAGATACGCAGTATTTT,CASSEWGGGTADTQYF
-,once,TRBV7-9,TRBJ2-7,TGTGCCAGCAGCTTAGGGGGAGTCTCCTACGAGCAGTACTTC,CASSLGGVSYEQYF
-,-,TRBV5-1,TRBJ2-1,TGCGCCAGCAGCTTAACCGGGTATGAGCAGTTCTTC,CASSLTGYEQFF
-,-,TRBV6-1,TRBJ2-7,TGTGCCAGCAGCCACGGTGGCTACGAGCAGTACTTC,CASSHGGYEQYF
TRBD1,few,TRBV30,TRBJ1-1,TGTGCCTTAGACCCACCGGGACAGGGCCTTGAAGCTTTCTTT,CALDPPGQGLEAFF
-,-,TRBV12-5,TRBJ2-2,TGTGCTAGTGGTTTGGCGGAGCAATCCAGGGGGGAGCTGTTTTTT,CASGLAEQSRGELFF
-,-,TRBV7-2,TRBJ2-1,TGTGCCAGCAGCCCCCAGAGAGGCAGGGTTCACAATGAGCAGTTCTTC,CASSPQRGRVHNEQFF
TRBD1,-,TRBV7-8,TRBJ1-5,TGTGCCAGCAGCATGAGGGGTTTGAGGACAGGGGGCCGATCTAGCAATCAGCCCCAGCATTTT,CASSMRGLRTGGRSSNQPQHF
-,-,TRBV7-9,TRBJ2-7,TGTGCCAGCAGCTTTGAGTGGTCCTACGAGCAGTACTTC,CASSFEWSYEQYF
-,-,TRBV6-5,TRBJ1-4,TGTGCCAGCAGAAGGGGGGCTACAACTAATGAAAAACTGTTTTTT,CASRRGATTNEKLFF
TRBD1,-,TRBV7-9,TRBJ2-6,TGTGCCAGCCCCAGGGGGACGGGGGCCAACGTCCTGACTTTC,CASPRGTGANVLTF
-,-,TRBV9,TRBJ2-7,TGTGCCAGCAGCCCTAGGCTCCGGGACGCTTCCTACGAGCAGTACTTC,CASSPRLRDASYEQYF
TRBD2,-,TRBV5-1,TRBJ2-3,TGCGCCAGCAGCTTGGGCGCTAGCGGTTACACAGATACGCAGTATTTT,CASSLGASGYTDTQYF
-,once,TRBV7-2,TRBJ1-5,TGTGCCAGCAGCTTACAGGGTGGCAATCAGCCCCAGCATTTT,CASSLQGGNQPQHF
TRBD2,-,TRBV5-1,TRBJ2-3,TGCGCCAGCAGCCTATTTGGGGGCGCCTCAACCGCTAGCGGGAATGCAGATACGCAGTATTTT,CASSLFGGASTASGNADTQYF
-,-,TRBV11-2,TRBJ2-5,TGTGCCAGCAGCTTAGTGGGCGGGATGGTTGGGACCCAGTACTTC,CASSLVGGMVGTQYF
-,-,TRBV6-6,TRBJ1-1,TGTGCCAGCAGCAAGAATGTGAACACTGAAGCTTTCTTT,CASSKNVNTEAFF
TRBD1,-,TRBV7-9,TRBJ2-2,TGTGCCAGCAGCTTACAGGGGGTCGGCACCGGGGAGCTGTTTTTT,CASSLQGVGTGELFF
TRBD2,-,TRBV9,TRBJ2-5,TGTGCCAGCAGCGGTGGTACTAGCGGGAGAAGAGAGACCCAGTACTTC,CASSGGTSGRRETQYF
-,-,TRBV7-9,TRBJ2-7,TGTGCCAGCAGCCGAAGATACGAGCAGTACTTC,CASSRRYEQYF
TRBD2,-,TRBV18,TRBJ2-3,TGTGCCAGCTCACCCTCAAGCGGGACTAGCGGGAGGAATACGCAGTATTTT,CASSPSSGTSGRNTQYF
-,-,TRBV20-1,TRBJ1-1,TGCAGTGCTGCACAGGAGACTGAAGCTTTCTTT,CSAAQETEAFF